The TCR beta chain described here comes from a study of cytomegalovirus exposure and HLA in healthy donors. PCR employed 60 Vbeta and 13 Jbeta primers. Measured with immunoSEQ multiplex PCR; TCRdb has only the in-frame clones, and not every one. The table records fewer than 120,000 clones, roughly 84% of them present only once. CDR3 length: 15 residues. V trimming: 2 bases; J trimming: 7 bases; junction bases outside the gene matches: 6. Germline V lookup: CDR1 MGHRA, CDR2 YSYEKL. The sequence was obtained from a man aged 25 to 40 in good health and CMV-seropositive. Sequenced: PBMCs. The genes are TRBV4-1 and TRBJ1-5, with 9 bases lining up with TRBD1. The CDR3 reads CASSQINRGRQPQHF. For the CDR3, the DNA is TGCGCCAGCAGCCAAATTAACAGGGGGCGGCAGCCCCAGCATTTT.